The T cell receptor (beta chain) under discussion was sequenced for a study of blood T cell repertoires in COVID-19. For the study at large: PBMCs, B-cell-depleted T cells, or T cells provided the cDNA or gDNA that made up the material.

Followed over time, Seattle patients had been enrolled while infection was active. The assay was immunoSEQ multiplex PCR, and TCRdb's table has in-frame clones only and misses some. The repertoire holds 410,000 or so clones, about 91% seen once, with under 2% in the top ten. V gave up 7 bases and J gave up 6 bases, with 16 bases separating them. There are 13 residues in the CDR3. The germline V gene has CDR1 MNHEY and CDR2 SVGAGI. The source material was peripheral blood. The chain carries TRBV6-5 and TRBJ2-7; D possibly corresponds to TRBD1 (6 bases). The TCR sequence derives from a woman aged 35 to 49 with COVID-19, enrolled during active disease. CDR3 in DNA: TGTGCCAGCATGAGGGGCACAGGGAGCGAGCAGTACTTC. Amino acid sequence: CASMRGTGSEQYF.